The 27 T cell receptor beta chains reported below all come from one sample, sequenced in a study of T cell repertoires in cytomegalovirus infection. MiXCR, run by TCRdb on the reads, gives a single entry per CDR3 protein. The sample gives about 190,000 distinct CDR3 sequences, 9.5% of which show up once; approximately 4.6% is in the top ten. Sequencing was performed on PBMCs. The receptors originated from a human donor in good health (CMV status not recorded). Some clones in this sample may be carry-over from other donors' samples.

This clonotype was seen at least ten times. This chain joins TRBV7-9 and TRBJ1-5, with D uncertain. The CDR3 is 15 residues long. Germline values: CDR1 SEHNR, CDR2 FQNEAQ (reference sequence). V was clipped by 1 base and J by 4 bases, with 11 bases between them. CDR3 protein: CASSLGTGLNQPQHF. Written as DNA, the CDR3 is TGTGCCAGCAGCTTAGGGACTGGCCTTAATCAGCCCCAGCATTTT.

This clonotype has at least ten counts. This chain uses TRBV7-2 with TRBJ1-1, with unresolved D. Per germline, CDR1 SGHTA and CDR2 FQGNSA. There are 14 residues in the CDR3. V lost 1 base and J 4 bases, leaving 10 bases between the germline ends. The CDR3 nucleotides read TGTGCCAGCAGCTTAGGTGGGGTTATCACTGAAGCTTTCTTT. Translating it yields CASSLGGVITEAFF.

This clonotype has ten or more counts. The chain is built from TRBV25-1 and TRBJ2-3; 8 nucleotides match TRBD2. CDR1 MGHDK and CDR2 SYGVNS come from the germline V gene. CDR3 length equals 15 residues. The junction had 11 bases not matched to a gene; V was cut back by 8 bases and J by 4 bases. The chain's CDR3 is CASRQAGVAPDTQYF. The CDR3 DNA reads TGTGCCAGCCGCCAAGCGGGGGTCGCCCCAGATACGCAGTATTTT.

Ten or more counts support this clonotype. The rearrangement joins TRBV7-2 to TRBJ2-3, with 9 bases matching TRBD2. The CDR3 runs 16 residues. Germline CDR1 SGHTA, CDR2 FQGNSA. The V and J ends lost 2 bases and 2 bases, in that order; junction bases with no gene match: 5. The CDR3 sequence is CASSLSAGGLTDTQYF. For the CDR3, the DNA is TGTGCCAGCAGCTTAAGTGCGGGGGGGCTCACAGATACGCAGTATTTT. The full variable domain, completed using reference TRBV7-2 and TRBJ2-3, is GAGVSQSPSNKVTEKGKDVELRCDPISGHTALYWYRQSLGQGLEFLIYFQGNSAPDKSGLPSDRFSAERTGGSVSTLTIQRTQQEDSAVYLCASSLSAGGLTDTQYFGPGTRLTVL.

This clonotype was seen many times. The CDR3 sequence: CASSDPRGHEQYF. CDR3 DNA sequence: TGTGCCAGCAGCGACCCTCGTGGCCACGAGCAGTACTTC. The chain combines TRBV7-6 with TRBJ2-7; D is unclear. V lost 5 bases, J lost 5 bases, and 13 bases lay in between. Germline V gene lookup returns CDR1 SGHVS and CDR2 FNYEAQ. The CDR3 extends over 13 amino acids.

The sample holds many counts of this clonotype. One end of the junction varies from germline; a read error may be responsible. The chain is built from TRBV7-2 and TRBJ2-7; 8 bases agree with TRBD2. Germline V lookup: CDR1 SGHTA, CDR2 FQGNSA. The CDR3 extends over 12 amino acids. For the CDR3, the DNA is TGTGCCAGCAGCCTACAGCGGGGGCCTCACTTCTTC. It yields the protein CASSLQRGPHFF. Full variable domain (outside the CDR3, taken from reference TRBV7-2 and TRBJ2-7): GAGVSQSPSNKVTEKGKDVELRCDPISGHTALYWYRQSLGQGLEFLIYFQGNSAPDKSGLPSDRFSAERTGGSVSTLTIQRTQQEDSAVYLCASSLQRGPHFFGPGTRLTVT.

This clonotype was seen only a few times. The genes are TRBV9 and TRBJ1-1; 7 bases fit TRBD1. The germline V gene encodes CDR1 SGDLS and CDR2 YYNGEE. The V and J ends lost 4 bases and 2 bases, in that order; junction bases with no gene match: 8. The CDR3 covers 15 residues. CDR3 bases: TGTGCCAGCAGCAAAAGGACAGGCGGCAACACTGAAGCTTTCTTT. It codes for CASSKRTGGNTEAFF.

The chain employs TRBV30 and TRBJ1-1, with TRBD1 as a possible D gene (5 bases). Germline V gives CDR1 GTSNPN, CDR2 SVGIG (reference sequence). The length of the CDR3 is 12 residues. V lost 0 bases, J lost 11 bases, and 13 bases lay in between. CDR3 protein: CAWSVAGAKAFF. The CDR3 DNA is TGTGCCTGGAGTGTAGCCGGGGCAAAGGCTTTCTTT. Full variable domain (rest looked up from reference TRBV30 and TRBJ1-1): SQTIHQWPATLVQPVGSPLSLECTVEGTSNPNLYWYRQAAGRGLQLLFYSVGIGQISSEVPQNLSASRPQDRQFILSSKKLLLSDSGFYLCAWSVAGAKAFFGQGTRLTVV.

This clonotype was found many times. This chain joins TRBV7-2 and TRBJ2-7, with TRBD1 identical over 7 bases. Germline assignment: CDR1 SGHTA and CDR2 FQGNSA. The CDR3 contains 13 residues. Germline trimming cut 5 bases from V and 5 bases from J; bases unmatched to any gene: 6. The CDR3 region is CASSLRQGNEQYF. CDR3 coding DNA: TGTGCCAGCAGCCTTAGACAGGGCAACGAGCAGTACTTC.

The chain uses TRBV6-2 or TRBV6-3 and TRBJ1-5; a possible D gene is TRBD1 (5 bases). The V gene's germline CDR1 is MNHEY and CDR2 SVGEGT. The CDR3 sequence is 14 residues long. The V and J ends lost 5 bases and 4 bases respectively, with 12 bases between them. The CDR3 protein is CASSDAGRNQPQHF. The CDR3 DNA follows: TGTGCCAGCAGTGACGCAGGGAGGAATCAGCCCCAGCATTTT.

Comment on this clonotype: One end of the junction does not line up with germline, which may come from a read error. The CDR3 bases are TGTGCCAGCAGCTTAGGCATACAGGGAAGTTCCAAAGAGCCCCAGTACTTC. Protein sequence: CASSLGIQGSSKEPQYF. The rearrangement uses TRBV7-2 and TRBJ2-5, with D possibly being TRBD1 (6 bases). The CDR3 extends over 17 amino acids. Per the germline V gene, CDR1 is SGHTA and CDR2 is FQGNSA.

This clonotype occurred a few times. This sequence joins TRBV6-1 and TRBJ1-1; D may be TRBD1 (5 bases). CDR1 MNHNS and CDR2 SASEGT come from the germline V gene. The CDR3 is 15 amino acids. V was shortened by 9 bases and J by 1 base, with 18 bases between the two germline ends. CDR3 loop: CASRTLGVSNTEAFF. The CDR3 bases are TGTGCCAGTCGGACCTTGGGGGTCTCGAACACTGAAGCTTTCTTT.

This chain connects TRBV29-1 to TRBJ2-1, with 11 bases identical to TRBD2. The CDR3 sequence is 19 residues long. Germline V gene sequence: CDR1 SQVTM, CDR2 ANQGSEA. V trimming: 3 bases; J trimming: 0 bases; junction bases outside the gene matches: 13. The CDR3 sequence is CSVDGELTSGISSYNEQFF. In nucleotides, the CDR3 is TGCAGCGTTGACGGGGAACTGACTAGCGGGATCAGCTCCTACAATGAGCAGTTCTTC.

This clonotype was detected a few times. This rearrangement joins TRBV20-1 to TRBJ2-7; weak D call: TRBD2 (6 bases). V lost 6 bases, J lost 3 bases, and 15 bases lay in between. Germline CDR1 reads DFQATT; CDR2 reads SNEGSKA (reference sequence). The CDR3 is made up of 13 amino acids. DNA of the CDR3: TGCAGTGCCCCCGTCGGGGGAGACTACGAGCAGTACTTC. This encodes CSAPVGGDYEQYF.

The chain employs TRBV28 and TRBJ1-2, with a weak D call TRBD1 (6 bases). CDR3 length equals 16 residues. V lost 3 bases to trimming and J lost 8 bases, with 22 bases between them. Germline V gene data show CDR1 as MDHEN and CDR2 as SYDVKM. The CDR3 sequence: CASSFTGHGGREGYTF. CDR3 DNA: TGTGCCAGCAGTTTTACGGGACACGGAGGGAGGGAAGGCTACACCTTC.

This clonotype was detected many times. This chain uses TRBV7-2 with TRBJ1-2; D ambiguous. This CDR3 is built from 15 residues. CDR1 is SGHTA, CDR2 FQGNSA, per germline. V dropped 1 base and J dropped 1 base, with 10 bases sitting between them. CDR3 amino acids: CASSLDFHGNYGYTF. The CDR3 DNA is TGTGCCAGCAGCTTAGACTTCCACGGTAACTATGGCTACACCTTC.

The table lists this clonotype with many counts. The rearrangement joins TRBV14 to TRBJ2-7; TRBD1 matches at 7 bases. The trim removed 0 bases at V and 6 bases at J, leaving 5 bases unmatched. This CDR3 is built from 14 residues. Germline CDR1 and CDR2: SGHDN and FVKESK. In DNA, the CDR3 is TGTGCCAGCAGCCAAGATCAGGGGGTCTTCGAGCAGTACTTC. This gives the protein CASSQDQGVFEQYF.

This sequence joins TRBV4-3 and TRBJ1-4; D gene unclear. The CDR3 spans 12 residues. Trimming stripped 6 bases from V and 3 bases from J, with 5 bases between. From germline, CDR1 is LGHNA and CDR2 YSLEER. The DNA for the CDR3 is TGCGCCAGCAGGAGCCCTAATGAAAAACTGTTTTTT. Translated, it gives CASRSPNEKLFF.

A few counts support this clonotype. The chain joins TRBV10-3 to TRBJ1-6, with TRBD1 identical over 9 bases. The CDR3 extends over 14 amino acids. With 6 bases clipped from V and 11 bases from J, the junction kept 8 bases outside the gene matches. CDR1 and CDR2 from the germline V gene are ENHRY and SYGVKD. CDR3 nucleotide sequence: TGTGCCATCAGCCCGGACAGGGGAGGACCACCCCTCCACTTT. Translated, it gives CAISPDRGGPPLHF.

This chain uses TRBV20-1 with TRBJ2-7, with 7 bases fitting TRBD1. This CDR3 region has 13 residues. Trimming removed 3 bases from V and 2 bases from J; junction bases left unmatched: 4. Per germline, CDR1 DFQATT and CDR2 SNEGSKA (reference sequence). CDR3 protein: CSASRQGAYEQYF. The CDR3 coding sequence is TGCAGTGCTAGTAGACAGGGCGCCTACGAGCAGTACTTC.

This clonotype has just a few counts. The chain couples TRBV15 to TRBJ1-6, with D possibly TRBD1 on 5 matching bases. CDR3 length equals 13 residues. V was pared by 0 bases and J by 13 bases, with 10 bases between. Germline CDR1 is LNHNV and CDR2 is YYDKDF (reference sequence). As DNA, the CDR3 is TGTGCCACCAGCAGAGATCGTGGGGGTCCCCTCCACTTT. Protein: CATSRDRGGPLHF.

This clonotype was seen repeatedly, ten times or more. This sequence joins TRBV12-3 or TRBV12-4 and TRBJ1-5; D might be TRBD1 (6 bases). The CDR3 runs 15 residues. V lost 5 bases and J lost 4, with 15 bases in between. CDR3: CASSPGGATNQPQHF. The CDR3 coding sequence is TGTGCCAGCAGTCCTGGGGGGGCAACAAATCAGCCCCAGCATTTT.

This clonotype was recorded many times. Here the CDR3 DNA reads TGTGCCAGCATCGTCGCTGCGGGACCTAACTCAGCGGGTACCGGGGAGCTGTTTTTT. Translation gives CASIVAAGPNSAGTGELFF. The chain joins TRBV5-5 to TRBJ2-2; tentatively, D is TRBD2 (6 bases). The germline CDR1 and CDR2 sequences are SGHKS and YYEKEE (reference sequence). The CDR3 covers 19 residues. The V end lost 6 bases, the J end lost 5 bases, and 29 bases lay between the germline ends. Full variable domain (outside the CDR3, taken from reference TRBV5-5 and TRBJ2-2): DAGVTQSPTHLIKTRGQQVTLRCSPISGHKSVSWYQQVLGQGPQFIFQYYEKEERGRGNFPDRFSARQFPNYSSELNVNALLLGDSALYLCASIVAAGPNSAGTGELFFGEGSRLTVL.

This clonotype was seen at least ten times. The gene calls are TRBV6-2 or TRBV6-3 and TRBJ2-2; D not resolved. Per germline, CDR1 MNHEY and CDR2 SVGEGT. The germline V and J ends were trimmed by 7 bases and 7 bases, with 16 bases remaining between them. CDR3 length equals 14 residues. DNA for the CDR3: TGTGCCAGCATGCGAGGAGTGCTAAGCGGGGAGCTGTTTTTT. Residues: CASMRGVLSGELFF.

This clonotype was detected only a few times. The gene calls are TRBV29-1 and TRBJ2-3; 13 bases match TRBD2. The ends lost 7 bases at V and 4 bases at J; junction bases unmatched: 8. Per germline, CDR1 SQVTM and CDR2 ANQGSEA. This CDR3 spans 15 amino acids. CDR3 in amino acids: CSALTGLAGADTQYF. For the CDR3, the DNA is TGCAGCGCTCTTACCGGACTAGCGGGGGCAGATACGCAGTATTTT.

This clonotype has more than one count but fewer than ten. The gene calls are TRBV28 and TRBJ1-1, with D possibly being TRBD1 (5 bases). Trimming removed 5 bases at V and 1 base at J, with 17 bases between. The CDR3 is made up of 16 amino acids. Germline V lookup: CDR1 MDHEN, CDR2 SYDVKM. Here the CDR3 reads CASSPPTGRKNTEAFF. The CDR3 region has the DNA TGTGCCAGCAGTCCACCAACAGGACGGAAGAACACTGAAGCTTTCTTT. Filled out from reference TRBV28 and TRBJ1-1, the complete variable domain reads DVKVTQSSRYLVKRTGEKVFLECVQDMDHENMFWYRQDPGLGLRLIYFSYDVKMKEKGDIPEGYSVSREKKERFSLILESASTNQTSMYLCASSPPTGRKNTEAFFGQGTRLTVV.

This chain uses TRBV19 with TRBJ2-1; 9 positions match TRBD1. The CDR3 has 13 residues. Germline loops: CDR1 LNHDA, CDR2 SQIVND (reference sequence). V was pared by 6 bases and J by 7 bases, with 4 bases of the junction left unmatched. CDR3 DNA sequence: TGTGCCAGTAGGGGGACAGGGTATAATGAGCAGTTCTTC. This sequence encodes CASRGTGYNEQFF. Together with reference TRBV19 and TRBJ2-1, the CDR3 gives the full variable domain: DGGITQSPKYLFRKEGQNVTLSCEQNLNHDAMYWYRQDPGQGLRLIYYSQIVNDFQKGDIAEGYSVSREKKESFPLTVTSAQKNPTAFYLCASRGTGYNEQFFGPGTRLTVL.